This TCR beta chain was profiled in a study of cytomegalovirus exposure and HLA in healthy donors. Across the study: Earlier results showed 90 million to 120 million unique TCR beta sequences derived from roughly 190 million T cells.

Trimming left V 0 bases short and J 6 bases short, with 15 bases between. Germline assignment: CDR1 LGHNT and CDR2 FRNRAP. The CDR3 sequence is 16 residues long. Study results and limitations: An analysis done earlier found most TCR beta V segments productive about 90% or about 30% of the time. As a later analysis showed, several of the most significant clusters appeared to be linked to common viral pathogens.

Concerning this clone itself: The antigen remains undetermined.

The PCR ran on 60 Vbeta and 13 Jbeta primers. TCRdb's table, derived via immunoSEQ multiplex PCR, lists solely in-frame clones and lacks some. The sample shows tens of thousands of clones, over 70% of them seen only once. The TCR sequence derives from a woman in her forties or fifties in good health and CMV-seropositive. V gene TRBV12-5 combines with J gene TRBJ2-1; D is possibly TRBD1 (5 bases). Input material: PBMCs. The CDR3 DNA follows: TGTGCTAGTGGTTTGGTTACCCCCCCAGGGTCCAATGAGCAGTTCTTC. Residues: CASGLVTPPGSNEQFF. Filled out from reference TRBV12-5 and TRBJ2-1, the complete variable domain reads DARVTQTPRHKVTEMGQEVTMRCQPILGHNTVFWYRQTMMQGLELLAYFRNRAPLDDSGMPKDRFSAEMPDATLATLKIQPSEPRDSAVYFCASGLVTPPGSNEQFFGPGTRLTVL.